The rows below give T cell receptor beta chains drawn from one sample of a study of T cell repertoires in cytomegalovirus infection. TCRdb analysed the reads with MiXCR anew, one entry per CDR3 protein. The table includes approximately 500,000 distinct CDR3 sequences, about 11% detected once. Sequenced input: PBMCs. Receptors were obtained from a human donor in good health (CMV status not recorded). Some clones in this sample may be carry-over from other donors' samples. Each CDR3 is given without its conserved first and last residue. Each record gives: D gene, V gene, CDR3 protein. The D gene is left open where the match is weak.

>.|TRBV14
ASSQALPGTGELF
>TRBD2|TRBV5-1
ASSNIAGEMETQY
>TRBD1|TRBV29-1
SVEKGDSSYEQY
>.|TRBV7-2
ASSLGHPANTGELF
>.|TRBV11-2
ASSFWDKANYGYT
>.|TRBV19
ASSYRTALREQY
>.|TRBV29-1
SVGGWDFDEQF
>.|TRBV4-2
ASSQERQYSNQPQH
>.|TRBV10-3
AISNRERITEAF
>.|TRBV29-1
SVEYGRGFAEQY
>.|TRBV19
ASSISGRSSYNEQF
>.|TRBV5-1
ASRATGTANTGELF
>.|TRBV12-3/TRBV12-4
ASSLAGDNYGYT
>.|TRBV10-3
AISVKGTEAF
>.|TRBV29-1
SVVGDGYSNQPQH
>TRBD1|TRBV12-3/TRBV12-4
ASSIGTADNSPLH
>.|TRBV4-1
ASSQGGGAPQETQY
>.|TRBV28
ASNPLGSSYNSPLH
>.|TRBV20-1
SVFSGERDEQY
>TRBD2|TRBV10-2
ASSDLAGAKNIQY
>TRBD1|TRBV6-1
ASMSRQGESYEQY
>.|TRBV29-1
SARFTLYGYT
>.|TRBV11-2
ANSLGGNPYNEQF
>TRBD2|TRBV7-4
ASSLERGGTKTQY
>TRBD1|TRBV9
ASSLTQGAGTGELF
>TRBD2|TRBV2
ASSEIAGEVTDTQY
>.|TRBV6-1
ASSRRWGGMGIYEQY
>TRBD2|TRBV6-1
ASSYTGTSGYEQY
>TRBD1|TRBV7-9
ASSTRQGENTEAF
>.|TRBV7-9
ASSSTREQY
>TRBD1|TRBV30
AFDRGHNYGYT
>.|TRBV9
ASSPRQGEEAKNIQY
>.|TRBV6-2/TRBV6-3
ASSYVPEGSYNEQF
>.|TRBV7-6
ASSLVRGGERDEQF
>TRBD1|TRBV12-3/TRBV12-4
ASSLFFPGQPNEQF
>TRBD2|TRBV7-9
ASSSKTSGFEETQY
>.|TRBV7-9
ASSLALRSYNEQF
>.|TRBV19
ASSMYTEAF
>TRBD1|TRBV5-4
ASSPSSSGGDSPLH
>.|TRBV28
ASSLRFEGYEQF
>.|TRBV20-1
SVKRVTSYEQY
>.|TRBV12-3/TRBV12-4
ASPFGNTIY
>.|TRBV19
ASMGQGTLSGANVLT
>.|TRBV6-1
ASSYRAGEQF
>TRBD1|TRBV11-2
ASTGQGEYSPLH
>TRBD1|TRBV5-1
ASSLRADTGTGVSEQY
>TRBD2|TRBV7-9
ASSPPSGNTDTQY
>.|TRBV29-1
SARTDYNEQF
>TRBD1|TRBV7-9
ASSLAGTGKVYGYT
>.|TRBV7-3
ASSLQAYNSPLH
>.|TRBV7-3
ASSLSSGQNTEAF
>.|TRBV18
ASSPFGERNEQF